Listed below are T cell receptor beta chains from one sample, sequenced in a study of blood T cell repertoires in COVID-19. Only in-frame clones appear in the TCRdb table, and some are missing; sequencing was by immunoSEQ multiplex PCR. The sample holds about 30,000 clones, around 96% seen once. The sequenced sample was peripheral blood. The source of these receptors is a human donor with active COVID-19. The donor label of this sample is uncertain. Both conserved end residues are part of each CDR3. Each record gives: J gene, V gene, D gene, clone size, CDR3 protein, CDR3 DNA. The D gene is left open where the match is weak. Clone size is given for some rows only: seen once, a few or many times, or a class if the clone is expanded.

TRBJ1-2 TRBV7-6 TRBD1 once CASSLGGQPNYGYTF TGTGCCAGCAGCTTAGGGGGACAGCCTAACTATGGCTACACCTTC
TRBJ2-3 TRBV20-1 NA NA CSATWAATQYF TGCAGTGCCACCTGGGCTGCTACGCAGTATTTT
TRBJ1-4 TRBV7-9 NA NA CASSLVGAGDEKLFF TGTGCCAGCAGCTTAGTTGGGGCAGGAGATGAAAAACTGTTTTTT
TRBJ1-4 TRBV18 NA NA CASSPQTDNEKLFF TGTGCCAGCTCACCCCAGACAGATAATGAAAAACTGTTTTTT
TRBJ1-5 TRBV10-3 NA NA CARVLRGNQPQHF TGTGCCAGAGTCCTTAGGGGGAATCAGCCCCAGCATTTT
TRBJ2-1 TRBV3-1/TRBV3-2 TRBD1 NA CASSQVWTGSNEQFF TGTGCCAGCAGCCAAGTTTGGACAGGGTCTAATGAGCAGTTCTTC
TRBJ1-1 TRBV5-1 TRBD1 NA CASNRDRGNTEAFF TGCGCCAGCAACCGGGACAGGGGGAACACTGAAGCTTTCTTT
TRBJ2-7 TRBV7-6 TRBD1 NA CASSLEGDRGQREQYF TGTGCCAGCAGCTTAGAGGGGGACAGGGGGCAGCGAGAGCAGTACTTC
TRBJ2-2 TRBV5-4 TRBD1 NA CASSLGQGLGGELFF TGTGCCAGCAGCTTGGGACAGGGGCTGGGCGGGGAGCTGTTTTTT
TRBJ2-2 TRBV11-3 TRBD1 NA CASSRWGQGDSGELFF TGTGCCAGCAGCCGATGGGGACAGGGCGATTCCGGGGAGCTGTTTTTT
TRBJ1-2 TRBV30 TRBD1 NA CAWSRQGAGGYTF TGTGCCTGGAGTAGACAGGGGGCAGGCGGCTACACCTTC
TRBJ2-3 TRBV19 NA NA CASSMMGLDTQYF TGTGCCAGTAGTATGATGGGGCTGGATACGCAGTATTTT
TRBJ2-1 TRBV5-1 TRBD2 NA CASSLEASGSDGFF TGCGCCAGCAGCTTGGAGGCTAGCGGGAGTGACGGGTTCTTC
TRBJ2-1 TRBV7-2 NA NA CASSLVGGVPNEQFF TGTGCCAGCAGCTTAGTGGGTGGAGTACCCAATGAGCAGTTCTTC
TRBJ2-7 TRBV3-1/TRBV3-2 TRBD1 NA CASSQTGGNEQYF TGTGCCAGCAGCCAAACAGGGGGCAACGAGCAGTACTTC
TRBJ2-7 TRBV2 NA NA CASSAPSQYEQYF TGTGCCAGCAGTGCCCCATCCCAGTACGAGCAGTACTTC
TRBJ1-1 TRBV12-3/TRBV12-4 NA NA CASSPRGGGAFF TGTGCCAGCAGTCCGCGCGGGGGTGGGGCTTTCTTT
TRBJ2-7 TRBV2 TRBD2 NA CASSENRLRLSGRDSYEQYF TGTGCCAGCAGTGAAAATCGACTGCGGCTTAGCGGGAGGGACTCCTACGAGCAGTACTTC
TRBJ2-5 TRBV3-1/TRBV3-2 TRBD2 NA CASSQRLAGAIGETQYF TGTGCCAGCAGCCAAAGGCTAGCGGGGGCCATAGGAGAGACCCAGTACTTC
TRBJ2-3 TRBV5-4 TRBD2 NA CASSRLAGAPDTQYF TGTGCCAGCAGTCGACTAGCGGGGGCACCAGATACGCAGTATTTT
TRBJ2-3 TRBV10-1 TRBD2 once CASSESRGLGQDTQYF TGCGCCAGCAGTGAGTCCAGAGGACTAGGGCAAGATACGCAGTATTTT
TRBJ1-2 TRBV7-8 NA NA CASSLAGGETYGYTF TGTGCCAGCAGCTTAGCGGGAGGGGAAACCTATGGCTACACCTTC
TRBJ2-6 TRBV29-1 TRBD2 NA CSATSGSGGANVLTF TGCAGCGCGACTAGCGGGAGTGGTGGGGCCAACGTCCTGACTTTC
TRBJ1-1 TRBV18 TRBD1 NA CASSLGGAGNTEAFF TGTGCCAGCTCACTAGGGGGCGCCGGGAACACTGAAGCTTTCTTT
TRBJ2-3 TRBV29-1 NA NA CSVVLVGDTQYF TGCAGCGTTGTGCTAGTTGGAGATACGCAGTATTTT
TRBJ2-1 TRBV11-3 TRBD2 NA CASSFGTSSNEQFF TGTGCCAGCAGCTTCGGGACTAGCAGCAATGAGCAGTTCTTC
TRBJ1-1 TRBV11-2 TRBD1 NA CASSQSGGLNTEAFF TGTGCCAGCAGCCAATCAGGGGGCCTGAACACTGAAGCTTTCTTT
TRBJ2-7 TRBV30 TRBD1 NA CAWSTGQGYEQYF TGTGCCTGGAGTACTGGACAGGGCTACGAGCAGTACTTC